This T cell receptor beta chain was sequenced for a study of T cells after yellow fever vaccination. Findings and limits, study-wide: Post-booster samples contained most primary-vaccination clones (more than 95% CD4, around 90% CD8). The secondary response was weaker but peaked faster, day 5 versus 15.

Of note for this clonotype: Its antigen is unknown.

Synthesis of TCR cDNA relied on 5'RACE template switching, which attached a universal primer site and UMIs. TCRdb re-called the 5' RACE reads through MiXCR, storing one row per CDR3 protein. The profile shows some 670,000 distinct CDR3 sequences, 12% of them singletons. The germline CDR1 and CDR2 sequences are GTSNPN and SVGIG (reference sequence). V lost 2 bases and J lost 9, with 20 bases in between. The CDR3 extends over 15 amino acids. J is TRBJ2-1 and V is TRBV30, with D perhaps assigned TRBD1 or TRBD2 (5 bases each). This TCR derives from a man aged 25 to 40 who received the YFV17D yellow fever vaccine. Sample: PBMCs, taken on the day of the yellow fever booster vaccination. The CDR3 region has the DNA TGTGCCTGGAGTACCACCGAGGGACGGTGGAGTGAGCAGTTCTTC. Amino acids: CAWSTTEGRWSEQFF.